The rows below give T cell receptor beta chains drawn from one sample of a study of Ad26.COV2.S vaccination and SARS-CoV-2 variants. Some clones are missing from TCRdb's copy, which holds only in-frame ones; the method was immunoSEQ multiplex PCR. The table shows around 300,000 clones, with 88% occurring only once. This material consisted of peripheral blood, taken in a trial of Ad26.COV2.S vaccine versus placebo. The receptors derive from a person aged 18 to 59 who received the Ad26.COV2.S COVID-19 vaccine or a placebo. Both conserved end residues are part of each CDR3. The D gene is left open where the match is weak. Clone size, where shown, is once, few, many, or a class for clones that have expanded.

>TRBD1|TRBJ2-2|.|TRBV7-9
TGTGCCAGCAGGCGACCGGGACAGGGGACCGGGGAGCTGTTTTTT
CASRRPGQGTGELFF
>.|TRBJ2-7|.|TRBV27
TGTGCCAGCAGTTTGAAAAGCAGCTCCTACGAGCAGTACTTC
CASSLKSSSYEQYF
>.|TRBJ2-3|.|TRBV4-1
TGCGCCAGCAGCCAAGATATCGGGCCCACAGATACGCAGTATTTT
CASSQDIGPTDTQYF
>.|TRBJ1-2|few|TRBV30
TGTGCCTGGAGGGCTCAACAGCCTAACTATGGCTACACCTTC
CAWRAQQPNYGYTF
>.|TRBJ1-2|.|TRBV6-6
TGTGCCAGCAGTTTGCGCCCAGCGACGTCGAACTATGGCTACACCTTC
CASSLRPATSNYGYTF
>.|TRBJ2-7|.|TRBV5-8
TGTGCCAGCAGCCGGGACACCTTCGACGAGCAGTACTTC
CASSRDTFDEQYF
>TRBD2|TRBJ2-3|.|TRBV7-8
TGTGCCAGCAGCCGAGGGGGACTAGCGGACTACACAGATACGCAGTATTTT
CASSRGGLADYTDTQYF
>.|TRBJ2-7|.|TRBV5-4
TGTGCCAGCAGCTTGGATAGGGACCCGTACTACGAGCAGTACTTC
CASSLDRDPYYEQYF
>TRBD2|TRBJ2-3|.|TRBV10-2
TGCGCCAGCAGTGAGTCGACTAGCGGGGTTGCAGATACGCAGTATTTT
CASSESTSGVADTQYF
>TRBD1|TRBJ1-2|.|TRBV27
TGTGCCAGCAGTCTAGGGACAGGGGGCGGCTACACCTTC
CASSLGTGGGYTF
>.|TRBJ2-7|.|TRBV7-2
TGTGCCAGCGCGCTTACCGGTAGTCCCAGGGGCGAGCAGTACTTC
CASALTGSPRGEQYF
>.|TRBJ1-4|.|TRBV3-1/TRBV3-2
TGTGCCAGCAGCCGAATGCGGGGCGCGAATGAAAAACTGTTTTTT
CASSRMRGANEKLFF
>TRBD2|TRBJ2-1|.|TRBV4-1
TGCGCCAGCAGCCAAGTGGGGCGGGGGTCATACAATGAGCAGTTCTTC
CASSQVGRGSYNEQFF
>TRBD2|TRBJ2-2|.|TRBV19
TGTGCCAGTAAGCAGCGGGAGGTCGCCGGGGAGCTGTTTTTT
CASKQREVAGELFF
>TRBD1|TRBJ2-3|.|TRBV28
TGTGCCACCAAAACACAGGGGTACGCAGATACGCAGTATTTT
CATKTQGYADTQYF
>.|TRBJ1-4|.|TRBV4-2
TGTGCCAGCACACAAGAGGACAGCTCTAATGAAAAACTGTTTTTT
CASTQEDSSNEKLFF
>.|TRBJ1-5|.|TRBV3-1/TRBV3-2
TGTGCCAGCAGCCCCGGCAATCAGCCCCAGCATTTT
CASSPGNQPQHF
>.|TRBJ1-5|.|TRBV6-4
TGTGCCAGCAGTGAAGAGTTGGGGAGGAATCAGCCCCAGCATTTT
CASSEELGRNQPQHF
>.|TRBJ1-1|.|TRBV3-1/TRBV3-2
TGTGCCAGCAGCCAAGATTTTGAGGTTACTGAAGCTTTCTTT
CASSQDFEVTEAFF
>TRBD1|TRBJ1-5|once|TRBV27
TGTGCCAGCAGTTTGGACAGGCGTAGCAATCAGCCCCAGCATTTT
CASSLDRRSNQPQHF
>.|TRBJ2-5|.|TRBV10-3
TGTGCCATCAGCGAACTAGGGGTGTCCACTCCCCACACCCGGGAGACCCAGTACTTC
CAISELGVSTPHTRETQYF
>TRBD2|TRBJ2-3|.|TRBV29-1
TGCAGCGCCGAGCGGGGATTCACAGATACGCAGTATTTT
CSAERGFTDTQYF
>TRBD2|TRBJ2-3|.|TRBV7-9
TGTGCCAGCAGCCTCCCCCCCTATAGCGGGAGCACAGATACGCAGTATTTT
CASSLPPYSGSTDTQYF
>.|TRBJ1-3|.|TRBV5-4
TGTGCCAGCAGCTTGGGCGTCCAGGGCGCTGGAAACACCATATATTTT
CASSLGVQGAGNTIYF
>.|TRBJ2-7|.|TRBV6-5
TGTGCCAGCAGTTTGGAGACTAGTCTCGAGCAGTACTTC
CASSLETSLEQYF
>.|TRBJ1-3|.|TRBV3-1/TRBV3-2
TGTGCCAGCAGCCCGGCCTTAGTGGCAAACACCATATATTTT
CASSPALVANTIYF